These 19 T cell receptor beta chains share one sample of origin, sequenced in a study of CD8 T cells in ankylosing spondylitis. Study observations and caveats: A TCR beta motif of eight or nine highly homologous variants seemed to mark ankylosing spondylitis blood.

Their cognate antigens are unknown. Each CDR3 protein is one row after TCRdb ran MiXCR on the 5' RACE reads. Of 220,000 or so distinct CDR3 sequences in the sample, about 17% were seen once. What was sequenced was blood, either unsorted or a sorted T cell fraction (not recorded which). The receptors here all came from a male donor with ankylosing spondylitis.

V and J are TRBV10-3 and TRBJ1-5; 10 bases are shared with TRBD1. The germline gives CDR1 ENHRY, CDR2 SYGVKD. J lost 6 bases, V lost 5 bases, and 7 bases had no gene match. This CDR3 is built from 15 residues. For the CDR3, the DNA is TGTGCCATCAGTCCCGGGACAGGGGATACTCAGCCCCAGCATTTT. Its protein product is CAISPGTGDTQPQHF.

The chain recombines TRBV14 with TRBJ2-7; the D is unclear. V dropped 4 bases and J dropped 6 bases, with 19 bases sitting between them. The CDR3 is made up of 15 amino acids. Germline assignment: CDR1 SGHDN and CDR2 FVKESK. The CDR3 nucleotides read TGTGCCAGCAGCCCAACGTGGAGTGATTATACCGAGCAGTACTTC. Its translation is CASSPTWSDYTEQYF. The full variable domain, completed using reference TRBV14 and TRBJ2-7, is EAGVTQFPSHSVIEKGQTVTLRCDPISGHDNLYWYRRVMGKEIKFLLHFVKESKQDESGMPNNRFLAERTGGTYSTLKVQPAELEDSGVYFCASSPTWSDYTEQYFGPGTRLTVT.

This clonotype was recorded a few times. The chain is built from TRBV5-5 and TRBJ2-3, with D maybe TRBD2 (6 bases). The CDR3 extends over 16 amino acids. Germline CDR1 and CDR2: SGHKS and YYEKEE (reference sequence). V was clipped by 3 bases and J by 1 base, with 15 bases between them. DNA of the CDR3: TGTGCCAGCAGCTGGATGGATAGCGGTCGCACAGATACGCAGTATTTT. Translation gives CASSWMDSGRTDTQYF.

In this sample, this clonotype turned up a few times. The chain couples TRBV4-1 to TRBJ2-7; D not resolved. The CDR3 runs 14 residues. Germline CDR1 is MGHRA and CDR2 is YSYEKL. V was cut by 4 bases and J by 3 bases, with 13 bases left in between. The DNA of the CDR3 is TGCGCCAGCAGCCCTTCCCCCGAACACTACGAGCAGTACTTC. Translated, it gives CASSPSPEHYEQYF.

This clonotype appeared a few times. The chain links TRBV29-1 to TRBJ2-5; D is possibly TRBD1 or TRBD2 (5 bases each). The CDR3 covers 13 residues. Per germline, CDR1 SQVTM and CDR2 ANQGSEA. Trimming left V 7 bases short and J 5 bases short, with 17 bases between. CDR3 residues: CSAEDWGGETQYF. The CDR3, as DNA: TGCAGCGCGGAGGACTGGGGCGGGGAGACCCAGTACTTC.

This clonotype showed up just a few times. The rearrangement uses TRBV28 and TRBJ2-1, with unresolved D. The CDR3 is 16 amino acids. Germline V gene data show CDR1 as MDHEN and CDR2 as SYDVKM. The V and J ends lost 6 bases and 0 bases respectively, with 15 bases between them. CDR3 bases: TGTGCCAGCAGGGTCTTGGGGTCCTACTCCTACAATGAGCAGTTCTTC. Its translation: CASRVLGSYSYNEQFF.

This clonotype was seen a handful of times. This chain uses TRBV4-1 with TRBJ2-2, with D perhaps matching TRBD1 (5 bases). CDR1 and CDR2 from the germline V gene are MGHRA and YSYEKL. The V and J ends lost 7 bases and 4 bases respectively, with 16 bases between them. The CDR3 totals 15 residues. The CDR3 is CASTLGAGSTGELFF. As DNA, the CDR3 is TGCGCCAGCACCCTAGGGGCAGGCTCCACCGGGGAGCTGTTTTTT.

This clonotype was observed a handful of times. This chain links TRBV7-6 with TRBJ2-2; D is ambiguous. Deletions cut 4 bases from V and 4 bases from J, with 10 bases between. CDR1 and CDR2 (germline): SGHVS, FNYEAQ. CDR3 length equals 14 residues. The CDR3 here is CASSYGPSTGELFF. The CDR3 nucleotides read TGTGCCAGCAGCTATGGACCGAGCACCGGGGAGCTGTTTTTT.

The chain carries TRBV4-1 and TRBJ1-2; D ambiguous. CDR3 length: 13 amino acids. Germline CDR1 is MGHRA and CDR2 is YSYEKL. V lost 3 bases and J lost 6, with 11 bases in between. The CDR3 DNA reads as TGCGCCAGCAGCCACCTCGAGGGCGATGGCTACACCTTC. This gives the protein CASSHLEGDGYTF.

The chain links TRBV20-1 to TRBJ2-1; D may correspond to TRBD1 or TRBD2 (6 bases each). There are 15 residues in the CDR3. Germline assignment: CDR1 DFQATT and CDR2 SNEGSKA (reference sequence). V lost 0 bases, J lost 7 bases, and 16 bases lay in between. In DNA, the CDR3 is TGCAGTGCTAGAGATTGGGAACAGGGAGGTAATGAGCAGTTCTTC. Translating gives CSARDWEQGGNEQFF.

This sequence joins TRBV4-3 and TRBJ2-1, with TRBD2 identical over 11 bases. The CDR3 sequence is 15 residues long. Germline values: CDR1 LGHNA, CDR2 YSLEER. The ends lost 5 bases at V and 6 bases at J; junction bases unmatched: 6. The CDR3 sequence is CASSAGTSGINEQFF. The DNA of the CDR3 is TGCGCCAGCAGCGCCGGGACTAGCGGTATCAATGAGCAGTTCTTC.

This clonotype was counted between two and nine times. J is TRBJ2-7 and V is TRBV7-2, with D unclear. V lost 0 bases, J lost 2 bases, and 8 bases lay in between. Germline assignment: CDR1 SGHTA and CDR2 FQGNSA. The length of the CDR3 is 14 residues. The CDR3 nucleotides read TGTGCCAGCAGCTTAGCTGGCAGCACCTACGAGCAGTACTTC. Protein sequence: CASSLAGSTYEQYF.

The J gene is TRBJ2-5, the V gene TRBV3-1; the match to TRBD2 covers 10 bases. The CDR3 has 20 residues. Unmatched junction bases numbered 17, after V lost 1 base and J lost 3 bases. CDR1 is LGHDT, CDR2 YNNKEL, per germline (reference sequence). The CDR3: CASSQGLTSGDEVGEETQYF. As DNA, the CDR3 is TGTGCCAGCAGCCAAGGGTTAACTAGCGGGGACGAGGTAGGGGAAGAGACCCAGTACTTC.

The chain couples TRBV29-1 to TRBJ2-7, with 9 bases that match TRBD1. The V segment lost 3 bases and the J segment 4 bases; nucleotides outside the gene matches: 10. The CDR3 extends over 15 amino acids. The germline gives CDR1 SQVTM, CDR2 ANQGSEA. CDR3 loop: CSVDYGQGTLYEQYF. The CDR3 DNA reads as TGCAGCGTTGATTACGGACAGGGGACCCTTTACGAGCAGTACTTC.

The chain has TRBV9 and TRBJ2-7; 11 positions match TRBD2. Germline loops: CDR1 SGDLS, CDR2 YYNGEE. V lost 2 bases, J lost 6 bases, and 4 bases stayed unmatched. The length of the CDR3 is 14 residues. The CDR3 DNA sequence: TGTGCCAGCAGCGTGACTAGCGGGGAGGGCGAGCAGTACTTC. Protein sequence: CASSVTSGEGEQYF.

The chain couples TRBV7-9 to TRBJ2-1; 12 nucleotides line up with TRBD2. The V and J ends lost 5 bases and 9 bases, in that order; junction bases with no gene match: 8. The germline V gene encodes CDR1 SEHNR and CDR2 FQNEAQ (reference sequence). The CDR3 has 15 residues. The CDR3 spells CASSVTSGGTGEQFF. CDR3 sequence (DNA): TGTGCCAGCAGCGTCACTAGCGGGGGGACGGGTGAGCAGTTCTTC.

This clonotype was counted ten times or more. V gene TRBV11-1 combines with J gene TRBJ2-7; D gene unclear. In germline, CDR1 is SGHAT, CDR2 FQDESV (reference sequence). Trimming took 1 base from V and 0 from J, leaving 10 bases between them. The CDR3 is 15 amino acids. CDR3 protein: CASSLEHRSSYEQYF. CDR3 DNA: TGTGCCAGCAGCTTAGAGCACCGGAGCTCCTACGAGCAGTACTTC.

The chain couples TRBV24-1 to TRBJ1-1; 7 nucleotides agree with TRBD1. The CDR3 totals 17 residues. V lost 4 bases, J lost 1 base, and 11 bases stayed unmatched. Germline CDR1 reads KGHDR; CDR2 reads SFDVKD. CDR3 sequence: CATSETDVRGTNTEAFF. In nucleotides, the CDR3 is TGTGCCACCAGTGAGACCGACGTCAGGGGGACGAACACTGAAGCTTTCTTT.

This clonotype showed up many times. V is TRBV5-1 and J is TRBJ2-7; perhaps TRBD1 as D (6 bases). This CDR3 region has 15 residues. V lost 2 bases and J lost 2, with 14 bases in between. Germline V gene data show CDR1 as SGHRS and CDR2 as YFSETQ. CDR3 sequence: CASSFTGTTTYEQYF. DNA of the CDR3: TGCGCCAGCAGCTTCACCGGGACAACAACCTACGAGCAGTACTTC.